This section outlines one TCR beta chain sequence together with its context. Its target is not known. At one end, the junction sequence differs from germline, possibly due to a read error. 13 Jbeta primers and 60 Vbeta primers were used for the PCR. Repertoires were generated with immunoSEQ multiplex PCR, while TCRdb's copy carries only in-frame clones and drops some. Of fewer than 250,000 clones listed, 65% to 80% were seen once; the top ten hold roughly 1.1%. The data are from a study of cytomegalovirus exposure and HLA in healthy donors. The germline V gene has CDR1 SSHAT and CDR2 FNYEAQ (reference sequence). The CDR3 consists of 16 residues. The donors, nominally healthy at sampling, likely had unrecorded immune exposures. General study findings and limits: Being productive about 90% or about 30% of the time was typical of most TCR beta V segments in an earlier analysis. A later analysis revealed that TCR association rates differed between HLA loci, peaking at DRB1 and bottoming out at HLA-C. Indistinguishable V segments such as TRBV6-2 and TRBV6-3 were excluded.

The receptor's source is a woman in her forties in good health and CMV-seronegative. V gene TRBV7-7 combines with J gene TRBJ2-2, with D possibly matching TRBD2 (5 bases). What was sequenced was PBMCs. CDR3 region: CASSPRTSPNTGELFF. As DNA, the CDR3 is TGTGCTAGCAGCCCCAGAACTAGTCCGAACACCGGGGAGCTGTTTTTT.